This T cell receptor beta chain appears in the sequencing data of a study of CD8+CD57+ T cells in acquired aplastic anemia. About the study: Sorted CD4+ and CD8+ cell DNA averaged roughly 3.2 ug.

Deletions cut 3 bases from V and 4 bases from J, with 14 bases between. CDR3 length: 15 amino acids. CDR1 and CDR2 (germline): LNHNV, YYDKDF (reference sequence). Genomic DNA, serving as template, underwent TCR beta VDJ and CDR3 profiling. TCRdb redid the calling of the reads with MiXCR, one entry per CDR3 protein. The table has hundreds of thousands of distinct CDR3 sequences, roughly 53% seen once. Sequencing was done on patients that had shown CD8+CD57+ cell expansion by flow cytometry. The enrolled patients all had severe acquired aplastic anemia. This clonotype was seen at least ten times. The V call is TRBV15, the J call TRBJ2-3; no clear D gene. The material sequenced was sorted CD4+, CD8+, or CD8+CD57+ T cells (not recorded which) from PBMCs. The TCR comes from a human donor with aplastic anemia. This chain's CDR3 is CATSRRLGNSDTQYF. The CDR3 nucleotides are TGTGCCACCAGCAGGAGACTTGGTAATTCAGATACGCAGTATTTT.